This T cell receptor (beta chain) was captured by sequencing in a study of beta chain features in type 1 diabetes. Of the isolated RNA, all was reverse transcribed, and so the sequenced material was expressed TCRB transcripts. TCRdb keeps only in-frame clones here, not all; method: immunoSEQ multiplex PCR. The sample records 300,000 or so clones, 13% being singletons. Sorted CD4+ subsets: naive, central memory, regulatory, stem cell-like memory (CD45RO/CCR7/CD25/CD127/CD95/CD27 panel). A remark on this clone: No antigen is known for it.

Study observations and caveats: Insertions were fewer and deletions more numerous at VDJ junctions in type 1 diabetes patients. Compared to healthy donors, patients appeared to have naive, central memory and Treg TCRB repertoires that were more alike. A moderate, significant TCRB CDR3 shortening appeared in type 1 diabetes across four CD4+ subsets.

CDR1 and CDR2 from the germline V gene are MDHEN and SYDVKM. This CDR3 region has 15 residues. Trimming cost V 9 bases and J 2 bases; bases outside gene matches: 10. Sequencing was done on a sample of naive CD4+ T cells from blood. The J gene is TRBJ1-2, the V gene TRBV28; 9 bases are a match to TRBD1. This clonotype was obtained from a woman in her late teens or twenties with type 1 diabetes. CDR3 nucleotide sequence: TGTGCCAGTCGTCCGGGGACAGGGCGCAACTATGGCTACACCTTC. Translating gives CASRPGTGRNYGYTF.